These 25 T cell receptor beta chains share one sample of origin, sequenced in a study of blood T cell repertoires in COVID-19. Only in-frame clones appear in the TCRdb table, and some are missing; sequencing was by immunoSEQ multiplex PCR. In the table there are about 230,000 clones, more than 65% of which are singletons. Sequencing used peripheral blood. These receptors were collected from a woman over 75 with acute or convalescent COVID-19.

This chain joins TRBV12-2 and TRBJ1-6; the table's TRBD1 call for D was not verified on the DNA. TRBV12-2 is a recognized pseudogene. The length of the CDR3 is 16 residues. The CDR3: CASRTPSGRGRTPLHF. Written as DNA, the CDR3 is TGTGCAAGTCGCACTCCCTCCGGCAGGGGTAGAACACCCCTCCACTTT.

This sequence joins TRBV10-3 and TRBJ2-1, with 8 bases lining up with TRBD1. The V segment lost 10 bases and the J segment 9 bases; nucleotides outside the gene matches: 11. The CDR3 has 13 residues. Germline lookup yields CDR1 ENHRY and CDR2 SYGVKD. CDR3 sequence (DNA): TGTGCCAGTAGGACAGGGTACGACCCTGAGCAGTTCTTC. This translates into CASRTGYDPEQFF.

The chain uses TRBV2 and TRBJ1-2; D perhaps matches TRBD1 (5 bases). Germline lookup yields CDR1 SNHLY and CDR2 FYNNEI. This CDR3 region has 12 residues. V was trimmed by 11 bases and J by 8 bases, leaving 18 bases between them. CDR3 residues: CAGTLEGDGYTF. The CDR3 coding sequence is TGTGCCGGGACTCTAGAGGGCGACGGCTACACCTTC.

This clone has only a few counts. The chain recombines TRBV10-2 with TRBJ1-1, with 7 bases identical to TRBD1. The germline gives CDR1 WSHSY, CDR2 SAAADI. V lost 3 bases and J lost 5; bases outside the gene matches: 3. The length of the CDR3 is 13 residues. The CDR3 DNA is TGCGCCAGCAGTGAACAGGGGCAAACTGAAGCTTTCTTT. It yields the protein CASSEQGQTEAFF.

The chain combines TRBV7-9 with TRBJ1-2; TRBD1 aligns across 8 bases. J was trimmed by 1 base and V by 5 bases; bases with no gene match: 9. Per the germline V gene, CDR1 is SEHNR and CDR2 is FQNEAQ (reference sequence). The CDR3 runs 16 residues. CDR3 loop: CASSADREGGNYGYTF. CDR3 nucleotides: TGTGCCAGCAGCGCGGACAGGGAAGGAGGTAACTATGGCTACACCTTC. Complete variable domain (other parts from reference TRBV7-9 and TRBJ1-2): DTGVSQNPRHKITKRGQNVTFRCDPISEHNRLYWYRQTLGQGPEFLTYFQNEAQLEKSRLLSDRFSAERPKGSFSTLEIQRTEQGDSAMYLCASSADREGGNYGYTFGSGTRLTVV.

The rearrangement uses TRBV28 and TRBJ2-1; TRBD2 is a possible D gene (6 bases). CDR1 MDHEN and CDR2 SYDVKM come from the germline V gene. The CDR3 sequence is 18 residues long. V lost 8 bases to trimming and J lost 0 bases, with 23 bases between them. The CDR3 DNA reads as TGTGCCAGCTTAGAAAGAAATGGAGGGTCAAGCTCCTACAATGAGCAGTTCTTC. It is translated as CASLERNGGSSSYNEQFF.

The count of this clone is one. This chain links TRBV18 with TRBJ2-1; 13 nucleotides align to TRBD2. The germline V gene has CDR1 KGHSH and CDR2 LQKENI. The CDR3 covers 14 residues. Trimming took 5 bases from V and 7 from J; bases not matched to a gene: 2. The CDR3 region is CASSGGLAGNEQFF. Written as DNA, the CDR3 is TGTGCCAGCTCAGGGGGACTAGCGGGAAATGAGCAGTTCTTC. The whole variable domain, remainder taken from reference TRBV18 and TRBJ2-1, is NAGVMQNPRHLVRRRGQEARLRCSPMKGHSHVYWYRQLPEEGLKFMVYLQKENIIDESGMPKERFSAEFPKEGPSILRIQQVVRGDSAAYFCASSGGLAGNEQFFGPGTRLTVL.

The chain links TRBV3-1 (or the pseudogene TRBV3-2) to TRBJ2-5; 8 bases map to TRBD1. This CDR3 has 16 residues. V gave up 3 bases and J gave up 2 bases; unmatched junction bases: 8. The germline V gene encodes CDR1 LGHDT and CDR2 YNNKEL (reference sequence). The CDR3, as DNA: TGTGCCAGCAGCCATCGGGGACAGGTACTTCAAGAGACCCAGTACTTC. It codes for CASSHRGQVLQETQYF.

This clone occurred a few times. The chain uses TRBV5-1 and TRBJ1-2, with 9 bases lining up with TRBD1. The CDR3 is 17 amino acids. The germline CDR1 and CDR2 sequences are SGHRS and YFSETQ. V was pared by 5 bases and J by 4 bases, with 15 bases of the junction left unmatched. The CDR3 loop is CASSSGTGRKEVYGYTF. The CDR3 DNA follows: TGCGCCAGCAGTTCCGGGACAGGGAGGAAAGAGGTCTATGGCTACACCTTC.

The genes are TRBV18 and TRBJ2-1; 12 positions match TRBD2. V gave up 2 bases and J gave up 8 bases; unmatched junction bases: 4. This CDR3 region has 15 residues. Per the germline V gene, CDR1 is KGHSH and CDR2 is LQKENI. This CDR3 is CASSPGLAGLYEQFF. The CDR3 DNA reads as TGTGCCAGCTCACCAGGACTAGCGGGATTGTATGAGCAGTTCTTC.

V usage is TRBV5-1 and J usage is TRBJ2-1, with D possibly matching TRBD1 (6 bases). Trimming took 4 bases from V and 7 from J, leaving 12 bases between them. This CDR3 comprises 13 residues. Germline CDR1 and CDR2: SGHRS and YFSETQ. The CDR3 sequence is CASSTARGNEQFF. Written as DNA, the CDR3 is TGCGCCAGCAGCACAGCCAGGGGAAATGAGCAGTTCTTC.

This chain uses TRBV5-1 with TRBJ2-5; 8 bases match TRBD1. J gave up 5 bases and V 4 bases, and 10 bases lay outside the gene matches. CDR3 length: 15 residues. Germline V CDR1 and CDR2: SGHRS, YFSETQ. For the CDR3, the DNA is TGCGCCAGCAGCCCCGGGACAGGTGTTAGGGAGACCCAGTACTTC. Translating gives CASSPGTGVRETQYF.

A single count supports this clone. The gene calls are TRBV9 and TRBJ2-5; 7 positions match TRBD2. V shed 2 bases, J shed 4 bases, and the junction held 8 bases outside the gene matches. CDR3 length: 15 amino acids. The germline gives CDR1 SGDLS, CDR2 YYNGEE. The DNA for the CDR3 is TGTGCCAGCAGCGTGAGAGCGGGGACCGTAGAGACCCAGTACTTC. Protein product: CASSVRAGTVETQYF.

This chain connects TRBV6-5 to TRBJ2-7; D is unclear. The CDR3 is 15 amino acids. Trimming left V 0 bases short and J 3 bases short, with 12 bases between. The germline gives CDR1 MNHEY, CDR2 SVGAGI. The CDR3 region is CASSYSFLQNYEQYF. CDR3 nucleotide sequence: TGTGCCAGCAGTTACTCGTTTTTACAGAACTACGAGCAGTACTTC.

J is TRBJ1-2 and V is TRBV19; D not certain. Germline V gives CDR1 LNHDA, CDR2 SQIVND (reference sequence). This CDR3 comprises 13 residues. The V end lost 4 bases, the J end lost 4 bases, and 10 bases lay between the germline ends. The CDR3 nucleotides read TGTGCCAGTAGTAGCGAAACCTCCTATGGCTACACCTTC. Translating gives CASSSETSYGYTF.

The rearrangement joins TRBV6-5 to TRBJ2-7; 7 nucleotides align to TRBD1. Per germline, CDR1 MNHEY and CDR2 SVGAGI. The CDR3 is 13 amino acids. Trimming cost V 6 bases and J 2 bases; bases outside gene matches: 4. The CDR3 region has the DNA TGTGCCAGCAGAACAACAGGGGCCTACGAGCAGTACTTC. As protein: CASRTTGAYEQYF.

This rearrangement joins TRBV6-1 to TRBJ2-7, with TRBD2 matching over 11 bases. Germline V lookup: CDR1 MNHNS, CDR2 SASEGT. Losses at the gene ends were 4 bases for V and 1 base for J; bases not matched to a gene: 9. The CDR3 runs 17 residues. DNA of the CDR3: TGTGCCAGCAGTGGGGCAGTCGGGACTAGCGGATCCTACGAGCAGTACTTC. It translates to CASSGAVGTSGSYEQYF.

The chain combines TRBV6-5 with TRBJ2-1, with TRBD2 as a possible D gene (5 bases). V lost 4 bases and J lost 6, with 10 bases in between. The germline gives CDR1 MNHEY, CDR2 SVGAGI. The CDR3 totals 13 residues. The CDR3 coding sequence is TGTGCCAGCAGTTCCTCAGGACTCAATGAGCAGTTCTTC. Translation: CASSSSGLNEQFF.

The chain uses TRBV11-2 and TRBJ2-7; 7 bases fit TRBD2. There are 14 residues in the CDR3. V lost 5 bases and J lost 2; bases outside the gene matches: 6. Germline CDR1 reads SGHAT; CDR2 reads FQNNGV. This chain's CDR3 is CASSGGGIAYEQYF. The CDR3 DNA sequence: TGTGCCAGCAGCGGGGGGGGTATTGCCTACGAGCAGTACTTC.

The V gene is TRBV6-5, the J gene TRBJ1-2; perhaps TRBD1 as D (5 bases). The ends were cut back, 2 bases at V and 8 bases at J, with 9 bases in the middle. The CDR3 totals 12 residues. Germline V lookup: CDR1 MNHEY, CDR2 SVGAGI. The CDR3 spells CASSYADSGYTF. For the CDR3, the DNA is TGTGCCAGCAGTTACGCCGACAGCGGCTACACCTTC.

The chain combines TRBV5-6 with TRBJ1-1; a weak D match, TRBD1 (6 bases). The CDR3 sequence is 14 residues long. Trimming removed 4 bases from V and 5 bases from J, with 15 bases in between. Per the germline V gene, CDR1 is SGHDT and CDR2 is YYEEEE. For the CDR3, the DNA is TGTGCCAGCAGCCTGGGACAAAGGGGGACTGAAGCTTTCTTT. Residues: CASSLGQRGTEAFF. Supplemented by reference TRBV5-6 and TRBJ1-1, the full variable domain reads DAGVTQSPTHLIKTRGQQVTLRCSPKSGHDTVSWYQQALGQGPQFIFQYYEEEERQRGNFPDRFSGHQFPNYSSELNVNALLLGDSALYLCASSLGQRGTEAFFGQGTRLTVV.

J is TRBJ2-1 and V is TRBV30, with TRBD2 identical over 8 bases. This CDR3 is built from 15 residues. Germline CDR1 GTSNPN, CDR2 SVGIG (reference sequence). The V segment lost 3 bases and the J segment 10 bases; nucleotides outside the gene matches: 14. The CDR3 reads CAWRVGLAGSGEQFF. CDR3 bases: TGTGCCTGGAGGGTAGGGCTAGCGGGCTCCGGAGAGCAGTTCTTC.

The chain has TRBV7-9 and TRBJ1-2, with 10 bases aligning to TRBD1. The CDR3 length is 13 residues. The germline gives CDR1 SEHNR, CDR2 FQNEAQ (reference sequence). After removal of 5 bases from V and 7 bases from J, the junction contained 4 bases not matched to a gene. CDR3 loop: CASSLTGGVGYTF. CDR3 DNA sequence: TGTGCCAGCAGCCTGACAGGGGGCGTTGGCTACACCTTC.

The V gene is TRBV15, the J gene TRBJ1-5; D uncertain. The CDR3 runs 13 residues. V lost 3 bases and J lost 5, with 8 bases in between. Germline V gene sequence: CDR1 LNHNV, CDR2 YYDKDF (reference sequence). CDR3 DNA: TGTGCCACCAGCAGGACGGAGCATCAGCCCCAGCATTTT. This encodes CATSRTEHQPQHF.

The V call is TRBV3-1 (or the pseudogene TRBV3-2), the J call TRBJ2-3, with a weak D call TRBD2 (5 bases). The CDR3 length is 14 residues. CDR1 and CDR2 from the germline V gene are LGHDT and YNNKEL (reference sequence). V shed 5 bases and J shed 5 bases, with 14 bases lying between them. This CDR3 is CASSSRPTRDTQYF. CDR3 DNA sequence: TGTGCCAGCAGCTCCCGACCCACTAGAGATACGCAGTATTTT.